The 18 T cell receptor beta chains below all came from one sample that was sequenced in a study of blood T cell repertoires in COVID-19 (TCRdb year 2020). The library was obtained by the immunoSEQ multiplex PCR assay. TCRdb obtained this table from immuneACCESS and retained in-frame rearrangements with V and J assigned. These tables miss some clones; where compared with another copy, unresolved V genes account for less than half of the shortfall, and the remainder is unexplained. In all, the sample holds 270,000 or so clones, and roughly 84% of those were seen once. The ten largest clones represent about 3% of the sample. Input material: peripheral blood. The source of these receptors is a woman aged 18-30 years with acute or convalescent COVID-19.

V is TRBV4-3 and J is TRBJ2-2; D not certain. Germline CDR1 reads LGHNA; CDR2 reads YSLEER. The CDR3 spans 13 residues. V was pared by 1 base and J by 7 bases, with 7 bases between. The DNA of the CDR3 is TGCGCCAGCAGCCAAGTGTTCGGCGGGGAGCTGTTTTTT. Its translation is CASSQVFGGELFF.

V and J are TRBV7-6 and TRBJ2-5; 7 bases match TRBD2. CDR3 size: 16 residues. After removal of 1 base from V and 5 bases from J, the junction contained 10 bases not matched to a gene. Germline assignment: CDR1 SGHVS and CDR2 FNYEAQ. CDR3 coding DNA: TGTGCCAGCAGCTTAGTGTTACGGGAGGTTGTGGAGACCCAGTACTTC. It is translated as CASSLVLREVVETQYF.

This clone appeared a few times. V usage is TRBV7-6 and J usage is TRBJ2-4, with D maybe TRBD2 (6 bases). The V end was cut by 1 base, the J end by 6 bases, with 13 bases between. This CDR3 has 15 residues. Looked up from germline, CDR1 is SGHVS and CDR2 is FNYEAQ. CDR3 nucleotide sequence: TGTGCCAGCAGCTTAGAGTCCGGGAGCCGAAACATTCAGTACTTC. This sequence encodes CASSLESGSRNIQYF.

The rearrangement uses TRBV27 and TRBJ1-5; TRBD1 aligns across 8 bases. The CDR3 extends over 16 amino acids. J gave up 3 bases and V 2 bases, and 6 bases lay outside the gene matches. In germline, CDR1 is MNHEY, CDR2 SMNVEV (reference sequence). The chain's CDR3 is CASSLIRGRDNQPQHF. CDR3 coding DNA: TGTGCCAGCAGTTTAATCAGGGGGCGAGACAATCAGCCCCAGCATTTT.

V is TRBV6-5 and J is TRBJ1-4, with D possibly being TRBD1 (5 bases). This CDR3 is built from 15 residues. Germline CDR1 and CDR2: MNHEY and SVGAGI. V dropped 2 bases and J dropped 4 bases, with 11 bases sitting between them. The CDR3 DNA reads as TGTGCCAGCAGTTACGGGGGGGGAAATAATGAAAAACTGTTTTTT. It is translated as CASSYGGGNNEKLFF.

The CDR3 is CASSQRGRRETQYF. The CDR3 bases are TGTGCCAGCTCCCAAAGGGGCAGACGGGAGACCCAGTACTTC. The genes are TRBV11-1 and TRBJ2-5; D might be TRBD1 (5 bases). This CDR3 has 14 residues. Germline V gene sequence: CDR1 SGHAT, CDR2 FQDESV (reference sequence). Trimming cost V 8 bases and J 5 bases, with 18 bases left between them.

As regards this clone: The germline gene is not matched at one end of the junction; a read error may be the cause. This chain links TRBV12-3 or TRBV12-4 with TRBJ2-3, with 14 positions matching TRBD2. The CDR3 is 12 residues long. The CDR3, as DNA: TGTGCCAGCGGTACCCCGGGACTAGCGGGAGATTTT. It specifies CASGTPGLAGDF.

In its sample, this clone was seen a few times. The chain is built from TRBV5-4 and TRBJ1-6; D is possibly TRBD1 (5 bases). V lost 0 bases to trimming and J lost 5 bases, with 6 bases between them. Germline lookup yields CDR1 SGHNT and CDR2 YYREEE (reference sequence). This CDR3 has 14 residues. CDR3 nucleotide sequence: TGTGCCAGCAGCTTGGGACAGAATAATTCACCCCTCCACTTT. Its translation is CASSLGQNNSPLHF.

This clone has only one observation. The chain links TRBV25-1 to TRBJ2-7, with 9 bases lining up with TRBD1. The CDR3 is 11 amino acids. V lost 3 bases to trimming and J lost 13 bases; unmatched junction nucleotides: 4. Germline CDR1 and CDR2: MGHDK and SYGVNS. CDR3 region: CASSEGQGRYF. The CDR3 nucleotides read TGTGCCAGCAGTGAGGGACAGGGCCGATACTTC.

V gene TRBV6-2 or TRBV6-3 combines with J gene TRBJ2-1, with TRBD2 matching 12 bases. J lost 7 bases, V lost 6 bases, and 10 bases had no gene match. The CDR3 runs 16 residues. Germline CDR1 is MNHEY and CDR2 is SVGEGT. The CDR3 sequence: CASSRNRLAGVNEQFF. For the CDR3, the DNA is TGTGCCAGCAGCCGGAACCGACTAGCGGGAGTGAATGAGCAGTTCTTC.

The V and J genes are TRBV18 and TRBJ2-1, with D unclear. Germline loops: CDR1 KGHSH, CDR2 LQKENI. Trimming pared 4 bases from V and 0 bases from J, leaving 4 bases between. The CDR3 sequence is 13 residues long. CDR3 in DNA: TGTGCCAGCTCACGTAGCTCCTACAATGAGCAGTTCTTC. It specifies CASSRSSYNEQFF. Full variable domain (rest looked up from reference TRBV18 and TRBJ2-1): NAGVMQNPRHLVRRRGQEARLRCSPMKGHSHVYWYRQLPEEGLKFMVYLQKENIIDESGMPKERFSAEFPKEGPSILRIQQVVRGDSAAYFCASSRSSYNEQFFGPGTRLTVL.

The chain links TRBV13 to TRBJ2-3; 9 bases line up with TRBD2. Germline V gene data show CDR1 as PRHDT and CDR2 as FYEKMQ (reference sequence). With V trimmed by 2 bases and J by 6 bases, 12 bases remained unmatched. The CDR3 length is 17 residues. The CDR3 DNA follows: TGTGCCAGCAGCTTAATGGGGCTAGCGGGATTCAGCGATACGCAGTATTTT. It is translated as CASSLMGLAGFSDTQYF.

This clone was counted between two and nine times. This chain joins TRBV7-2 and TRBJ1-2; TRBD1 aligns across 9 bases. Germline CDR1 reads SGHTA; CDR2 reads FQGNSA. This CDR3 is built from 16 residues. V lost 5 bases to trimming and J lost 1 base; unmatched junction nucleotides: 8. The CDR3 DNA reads TGTGCCAGCAGCCCGAGAACAGGGGGCCTTAACTATGGCTACACCTTC. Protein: CASSPRTGGLNYGYTF.

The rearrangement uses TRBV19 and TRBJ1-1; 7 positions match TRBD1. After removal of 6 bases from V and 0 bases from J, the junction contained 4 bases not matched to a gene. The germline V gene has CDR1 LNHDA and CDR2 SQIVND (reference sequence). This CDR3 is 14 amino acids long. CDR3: CASSGGQMNTEAFF. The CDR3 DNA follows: TGTGCCAGTAGCGGGGGACAGATGAACACTGAAGCTTTCTTT.

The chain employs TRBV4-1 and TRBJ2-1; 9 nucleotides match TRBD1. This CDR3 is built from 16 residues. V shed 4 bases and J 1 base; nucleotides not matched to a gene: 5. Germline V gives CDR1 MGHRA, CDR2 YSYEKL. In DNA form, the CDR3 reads TGCGCCAGCAGCCTTCCGGGACAGGGATCCTACAATGAGCAGTTCTTC. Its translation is CASSLPGQGSYNEQFF.

The CDR3, as DNA: TGTGCCAGCAGCTTAGGGACAGAAACTGAAGCTTTCTTT. It yields the protein CASSLGTETEAFF. The J gene is TRBJ1-1, the V gene TRBV7-9, with a tentative D call TRBD1 (6 bases). Trimming stripped 1 base from V and 5 bases from J, with 8 bases between. Germline-derived CDR1 and CDR2 are SEHNR and FQNEAQ (reference sequence). This CDR3 has 13 amino acids. Full variable domain (missing parts from reference TRBV7-9 and TRBJ1-1): DTGVSQNPRHKITKRGQNVTFRCDPISEHNRLYWYRQTLGQGPEFLTYFQNEAQLEKSRLLSDRFSAERPKGSFSTLEIQRTEQGDSAMYLCASSLGTETEAFFGQGTRLTVV.

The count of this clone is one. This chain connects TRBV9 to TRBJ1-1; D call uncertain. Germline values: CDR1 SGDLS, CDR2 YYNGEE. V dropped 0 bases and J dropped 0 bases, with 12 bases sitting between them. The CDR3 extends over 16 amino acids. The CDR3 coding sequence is TGTGCCAGCAGCGTAGGTCTTCCGGAGTTGAACACTGAAGCTTTCTTT. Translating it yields CASSVGLPELNTEAFF.

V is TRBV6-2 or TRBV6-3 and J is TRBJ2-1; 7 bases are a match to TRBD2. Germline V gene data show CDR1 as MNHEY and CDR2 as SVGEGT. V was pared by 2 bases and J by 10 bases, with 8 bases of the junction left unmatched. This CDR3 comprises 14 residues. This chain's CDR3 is CASSYAGVGREQFF. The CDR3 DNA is TGTGCCAGCAGTTACGCGGGAGTTGGAAGGGAGCAGTTCTTC.